These 9 T cell receptor beta chains share one sample of origin, sequenced in a study of blood T cell repertoires in COVID-19. Clones were sequenced by immunoSEQ multiplex PCR, and TCRdb holds only the in-frame ones, with some missing. The sample has over 350,000 clones; over 75% are singletons. Sample: PBMCs or T cells enriched from blood (not recorded which). These receptors were collected from a woman between 25 and 40 years old with acute COVID-19.

Turning to this clone: The sample carries other DNA sequences with the same CDR3. The gene calls are TRBV5-1 and TRBJ1-6, with TRBD1 identical over 8 bases. Germline lookup yields CDR1 SGHRS and CDR2 YFSETQ. The CDR3 sequence is 18 residues long. V shed 0 bases, J shed 0 bases, and the junction held 5 bases outside the gene matches. The CDR3, as DNA: TGCGCCAGCAGCTTGGCCGGACAGGGCCTCTCCTATAATTCACCCCTCCACTTT. Its translation: CASSLAGQGLSYNSPLHF.

The chain joins TRBV2 to TRBJ2-5, with 11 bases lining up with TRBD2. The CDR3 is made up of 14 amino acids. Trimming at V came to 9 bases and at J to 2 bases, leaving 5 bases not matched to a gene. CDR1 is SNHLY, CDR2 FYNNEI, per germline. The CDR3 nucleotides read TGTGCCAGTAGACTAGCGGGGCGACAAGAGACCCAGTACTTC. As protein: CASRLAGRQETQYF.

This clone was seen once. The gene calls are TRBV2 and TRBJ2-5; a possible D gene is TRBD2 (6 bases). Per germline, CDR1 SNHLY and CDR2 FYNNEI. Trimming removed 7 bases at V and 1 base at J, with 19 bases between. The CDR3 has 16 amino acids. The CDR3 sequence: CASTSTRRGFQETQYF. In DNA form, the CDR3 reads TGTGCCAGCACGTCGACCCGGCGGGGCTTCCAAGAGACCCAGTACTTC. The whole variable domain, remainder taken from reference TRBV2 and TRBJ2-5, is EPEVTQTPSHQVTQMGQEVILRCVPISNHLYFYWYRQILGQKVEFLVSFYNNEISEKSEIFDDQFSVERPDGSNFTLKIRSTKLEDSAMYFCASTSTRRGFQETQYFGPGTRLLVL.

This chain uses TRBV11-2 with TRBJ1-3; tentative D call: TRBD1 (5 bases). The CDR3 extends over 15 amino acids. V was clipped by 7 bases and J by 2 bases, with 15 bases between them. The germline gives CDR1 SGHAT, CDR2 FQNNGV. Written as DNA, the CDR3 is TGTGCCAGCACCACGCGTCCAGGGACTGGAAACACCATATATTTT. Translated, it gives CASTTRPGTGNTIYF.

This clone has just one count. J is TRBJ1-5 and V is TRBV11-2; 7 nucleotides line up with TRBD1. The CDR3 has 13 residues. V was pared by 5 bases and J by 7 bases, with 5 bases of the junction left unmatched. Germline values: CDR1 SGHAT, CDR2 FQNNGV. The CDR3 loop reads CASSLDRVQPQHF. CDR3 sequence (DNA): TGTGCCAGCAGCCTCGACAGGGTACAGCCCCAGCATTTT.

The V call is TRBV6-5, the J call TRBJ1-1, with D maybe TRBD1 (6 bases). This CDR3 region has 13 residues. Trimming removed 2 bases from V and 5 bases from J, with 9 bases in between. Germline V gene lookup returns CDR1 MNHEY and CDR2 SVGAGI. DNA for the CDR3: TGTGCCAGCAGTTACCTTGGACAGACTGAAGCTTTCTTT. Translated, it gives CASSYLGQTEAFF.

This clone appeared a single time. The rearrangement links TRBV12-5 to TRBJ2-7, with TRBD2 identical over 7 bases. The junction had 8 bases not matched to a gene; V was cut back by 4 bases and J by 2 bases. In germline, CDR1 is LGHNT, CDR2 FRNRAP. CDR3 length: 15 residues. CDR3 sequence reads: CASGSGGTEAYEQYF. The DNA of the CDR3 is TGTGCTAGTGGTTCCGGGGGGACGGAGGCCTACGAGCAGTACTTC.

Only one count was recorded for this clone. The rearrangement uses TRBV2 and TRBJ1-6, with D tentatively TRBD1 (5 bases). CDR1 and CDR2 (germline): SNHLY, FYNNEI. The CDR3 consists of 14 residues. Trimming shortened V by 6 bases and J by 4 bases, and 10 bases separated the two germline ends. The CDR3 bases are TGTGCCAGCAGAGGGGCAGAGTATAATTCACCCCTCCACTTT. Translated, it gives CASRGAEYNSPLHF. Combining the CDR3 with reference TRBV2 and TRBJ1-6 gives the whole variable domain EPEVTQTPSHQVTQMGQEVILRCVPISNHLYFYWYRQILGQKVEFLVSFYNNEISEKSEIFDDQFSVERPDGSNFTLKIRSTKLEDSAMYFCASRGAEYNSPLHFGNGTRLTVT.

The rearrangement uses TRBV23-1 and TRBJ2-7; tentative D call: TRBD1 (5 bases). TRBV23-1 is labeled an ORF, and its function is uncertain. V was clipped by 0 bases and J by 2 bases, with 14 bases between them. The CDR3 length is 16 residues. The CDR3 nucleotides read TGCGCCAGCAGTCAATCCGACCCGACAGAAACCTACGAGCAGTACTTC. Protein: CASSQSDPTETYEQYF.